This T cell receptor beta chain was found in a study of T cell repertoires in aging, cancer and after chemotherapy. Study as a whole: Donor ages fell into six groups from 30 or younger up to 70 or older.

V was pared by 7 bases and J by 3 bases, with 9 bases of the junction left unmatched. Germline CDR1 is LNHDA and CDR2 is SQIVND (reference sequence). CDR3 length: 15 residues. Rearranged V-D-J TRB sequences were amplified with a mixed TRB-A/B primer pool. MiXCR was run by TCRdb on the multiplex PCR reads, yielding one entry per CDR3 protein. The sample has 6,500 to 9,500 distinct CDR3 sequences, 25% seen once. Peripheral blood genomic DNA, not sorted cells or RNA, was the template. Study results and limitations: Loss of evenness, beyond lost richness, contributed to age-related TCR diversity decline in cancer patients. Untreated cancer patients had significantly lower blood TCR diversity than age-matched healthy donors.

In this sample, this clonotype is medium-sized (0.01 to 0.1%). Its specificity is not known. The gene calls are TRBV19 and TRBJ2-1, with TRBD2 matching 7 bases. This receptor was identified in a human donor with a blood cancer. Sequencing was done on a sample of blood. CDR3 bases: TGTGCCAGTACCTACAGCTCGGGGGGCTACAATGAGCAGTTCTTC. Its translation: CASTYSSGGYNEQFF.